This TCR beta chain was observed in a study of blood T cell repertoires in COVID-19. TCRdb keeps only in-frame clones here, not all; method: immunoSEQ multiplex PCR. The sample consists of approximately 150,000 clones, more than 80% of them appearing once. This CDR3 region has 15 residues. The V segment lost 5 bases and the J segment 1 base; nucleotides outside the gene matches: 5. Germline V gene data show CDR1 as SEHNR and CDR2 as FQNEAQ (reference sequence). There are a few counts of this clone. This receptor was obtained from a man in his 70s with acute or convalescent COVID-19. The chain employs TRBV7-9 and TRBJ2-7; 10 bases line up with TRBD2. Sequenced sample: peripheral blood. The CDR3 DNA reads TGTGCCAGCAGCCCTAGCGGGAGTACGTCCTACGAGCAGTACTTC. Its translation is CASSPSGSTSYEQYF. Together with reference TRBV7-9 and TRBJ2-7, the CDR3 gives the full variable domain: DTGVSQNPRHKITKRGQNVTFRCDPISEHNRLYWYRQTLGQGPEFLTYFQNEAQLEKSRLLSDRFSAERPKGSFSTLEIQRTEQGDSAMYLCASSPSGSTSYEQYFGPGTRLTVT.